Shown below are 9 T cell receptor beta chains from a single sample sequenced in a study of blood T cell repertoires in COVID-19. Profiled with immunoSEQ multiplex PCR; TCRdb holds only in-frame clones, not every one. The data contain 250,000 to 350,000 clones, about 85% of them singletons. The specimen was peripheral blood. The receptors shown here come from a woman aged 45 to 65 who had recovered from COVID-19.

This clone was counted only a few times. This rearrangement joins TRBV5-1 to TRBJ2-3; 10 nucleotides match TRBD2. Germline V gene lookup returns CDR1 SGHRS and CDR2 YFSETQ. The J segment lost 0 bases and the V segment lost 2 bases, leaving 6 bases of the junction unmatched. This CDR3 comprises 17 residues. CDR3 in amino acids: CASSLTAGGPSTDTQYF. The DNA for the CDR3 is TGCGCCAGCAGCTTAACAGCGGGGGGGCCTAGCACAGATACGCAGTATTTT.

The chain is built from TRBV18 and TRBJ2-7, with TRBD1 identical over 10 bases. The junction had 6 bases not matched to a gene; V was cut back by 2 bases and J by 2 bases. Germline V gene sequence: CDR1 KGHSH, CDR2 LQKENI. The CDR3 length is 16 residues. CDR3 DNA sequence: TGTGCCAGCTCACCAACGTCGGGACAGGGGACCTACGAGCAGTACTTC. It yields the protein CASSPTSGQGTYEQYF.

The chain links TRBV12-5 to TRBJ1-1, with unresolved D. Trimming removed 6 bases at V and 7 bases at J, with 12 bases between. The germline gives CDR1 LGHNT, CDR2 FRNRAP. CDR3 length: 12 amino acids. The CDR3 coding sequence is TGTGCTAGTGGCCCCGGGAGGGTTGAAGCTTTCTTT. Translated, it gives CASGPGRVEAFF.

The chain joins TRBV28 to TRBJ1-1; D gene ambiguous. Germline V lookup: CDR1 MDHEN, CDR2 SYDVKM. The CDR3 runs 14 residues. Trimming left V 6 bases short and J 6 bases short, with 17 bases between. The CDR3 protein is CASSDAGRTSEAFF. The CDR3 DNA follows: TGTGCCAGCAGCGACGCCGGACGGACTTCTGAAGCTTTCTTT.

The sample holds one count of this clone. The V call is TRBV28, the J call TRBJ1-2; 7 nucleotides agree with TRBD1. The germline CDR1 and CDR2 sequences are MDHEN and SYDVKM. After removal of 7 bases from V and 8 bases from J, the junction contained 10 bases not matched to a gene. The CDR3 totals 13 residues. The CDR3 protein is CASIGAGGYGYTF. The CDR3 region has the DNA TGTGCCAGCATCGGCGCAGGGGGATACGGCTACACCTTC.

The chain uses TRBV7-2 and TRBJ1-2; TRBD1 is a possible D gene (6 bases). CDR3 length: 14 amino acids. Germline CDR1 is SGHTA and CDR2 is FQGNSA. V was cut by 1 base and J by 6 bases, with 12 bases left in between. Here the CDR3 reads CASSLVGQGNGYTF. As DNA, the CDR3 is TGTGCCAGCAGCTTAGTGGGTCAGGGGAATGGCTACACCTTC.

To note about this clone: Other DNA sequences in this specimen translate into the identical CDR3. The chain is built from TRBV20-1 and TRBJ1-1; D is ambiguous. The germline V and J ends were trimmed by 3 bases and 1 base, with 6 bases remaining between them. CDR1 is DFQATT, CDR2 SNEGSKA, per germline (reference sequence). The CDR3 is 12 residues long. In DNA form, the CDR3 reads TGCAGTGCTAGTCTCGGGAACACTGAAGCTTTCTTT. Protein product: CSASLGNTEAFF.

The genes are TRBV7-8 and TRBJ2-3, with TRBD1 as a possible D gene (5 bases). The CDR3 contains 14 residues. The V gene's germline CDR1 is SGHVS and CDR2 FQNEAQ. The ends were cut back, 1 base at V and 4 bases at J, with 9 bases in the middle. In DNA form, the CDR3 reads TGTGCCAGCAGCTTAGTGGGGCCCGCAGATACGCAGTATTTT. Encoded protein: CASSLVGPADTQYF.

The chain has TRBV30 and TRBJ2-1; 8 positions agree with TRBD2. This CDR3 has 17 amino acids. V shed 3 bases and J 0 bases; nucleotides not matched to a gene: 10. Per germline, CDR1 GTSNPN and CDR2 SVGIG (reference sequence). The CDR3 region is CAWRGSGSGVSYNEQFF. The CDR3 DNA is TGTGCCTGGAGGGGGTCGGGTAGCGGGGTCTCCTACAATGAGCAGTTCTTC.